One and the same sample provided the 32 T cell receptor beta chains below, sequenced in a study of blood T cells in healthy people across ages. Through a sample-barcoded 5' primer and a J-beta primer mix, a second PCR was run for about 7 to 12 cycles. TCRdb called the 5' RACE reads again in MiXCR, with one record for every CDR3 protein. The sample has about 1,800,000 distinct CDR3 sequences; under 30% are singletons. The sample taken for sequencing was blood. The source of these receptors is a woman aged 25 to 39 in good health.

The chain uses TRBV9 and TRBJ2-7, with 11 positions matching TRBD2. V dropped 0 bases and J dropped 7; count of bases not matched to a gene: 6. The CDR3 totals 15 residues. Per the germline V gene, CDR1 is SGDLS and CDR2 is YYNGEE. CDR3 residues: CASSVDVAGGSEQYF. Here the CDR3 DNA reads TGTGCCAGCAGCGTAGACGTAGCGGGAGGGAGTGAGCAGTACTTC.

The sample holds a few counts of this clonotype. The chain uses TRBV12-5 and TRBJ1-2, with a tentative D call TRBD1 (5 bases). CDR1 LGHNT and CDR2 FRNRAP come from the germline V gene. Trimming removed 1 base at V and 3 bases at J, with 6 bases between. This CDR3 is 13 amino acids long. The CDR3 here is CASGLGQHYGYTF. CDR3 nucleotide sequence: TGTGCTAGTGGTTTGGGACAGCACTATGGCTACACCTTC.

For this clonotype: This may be a read error: a much more frequent sequence differs by one nucleotide. The V call is TRBV7-9, the J call TRBJ2-1, with D unclear. CDR1 is SEHNR, CDR2 FQNEAQ, per germline (reference sequence). The CDR3 is 16 amino acids. This CDR3 is CSSSLLEDPSYNEQFF. DNA of the CDR3: TGTTCCAGCAGCTTACTCGAGGACCCCTCCTACAATGAGCAGTTCTTC.

In its sample, this clonotype was seen a few times. The rearrangement joins TRBV7-2 to TRBJ2-6; a possible D gene is TRBD1 (6 bases). V was shortened by 5 bases and J by 7 bases, with 18 bases between the two germline ends. CDR3 size: 16 residues. Germline lookup yields CDR1 SGHTA and CDR2 FQGNSA. CDR3 protein: CASSTRGSSVANVLTF. In DNA, the CDR3 is TGTGCCAGCAGCACTAGGGGGTCCTCCGTAGCCAACGTCCTGACTTTC.

The V call is TRBV5-1, the J call TRBJ2-1; no definite D call. The CDR3 is 12 amino acids. Per the germline V gene, CDR1 is SGHRS and CDR2 is YFSETQ. The V end lost 0 bases, the J end lost 10 bases, and 8 bases lay between the germline ends. The CDR3 DNA sequence: TGCGCCAGCAGCTTGGTAGTGGCCGAGCAGTTCTTC. Translating gives CASSLVVAEQFF. Filled out from reference TRBV5-1 and TRBJ2-1, the complete variable domain reads KAGVTQTPRYLIKTRGQQVTLSCSPISGHRSVSWYQQTPGQGLQFLFEYFSETQRNKGNFPGRFSGRQFSNSRSEMNVSTLELGDSALYLCASSLVVAEQFFGPGTRLTVL.

This clonotype appeared a few times. The chain links TRBV18 to TRBJ2-7; D could derive from TRBD1 or TRBD2 (5 bases each). Germline CDR1 and CDR2: KGHSH and LQKENI. The CDR3 has 16 amino acids. V was clipped by 5 bases and J by 6 bases, with 23 bases between them. The CDR3 here is CASSAPQGTVRGEQYF. The CDR3 nucleotides read TGTGCCAGCTCAGCGCCCCAAGGGACCGTCCGAGGCGAGCAGTACTTC. Variable domain in full (rest from reference TRBV18 and TRBJ2-7): NAGVMQNPRHLVRRRGQEARLRCSPMKGHSHVYWYRQLPEEGLKFMVYLQKENIIDESGMPKERFSAEFPKEGPSILRIQQVVRGDSAAYFCASSAPQGTVRGEQYFGPGTRLTVT.

This clonotype was picked up many times. The chain is built from TRBV6-5 and TRBJ1-2; unclear D gene. Germline CDR1 is MNHEY and CDR2 is SVGAGI. The V and J ends lost 0 bases and 8 bases respectively, with 16 bases between them. This CDR3 spans 15 amino acids. CDR3 bases: TGTGCCAGCAGTTACTCTCTCGAGGGCCCTGTAGGCTACACCTTC. Its translation is CASSYSLEGPVGYTF.

The V call is TRBV5-1, the J call TRBJ2-6; 9 nucleotides match TRBD1. Per the germline V gene, CDR1 is SGHRS and CDR2 is YFSETQ. The CDR3 length is 17 residues. Unmatched junction bases numbered 5, after V lost 4 bases and J lost 0 bases. The CDR3 loop reads CASSHRGQSSGANVLTF. The CDR3 coding sequence is TGCGCCAGCAGCCACAGGGGGCAAAGCTCTGGGGCCAACGTCCTGACTTTC.

This clonotype came up once. The chain couples TRBV25-1 to TRBJ2-5, with 8 nucleotides matching TRBD2. Germline values: CDR1 MGHDK, CDR2 SYGVNS. With V trimmed by 3 bases and J by 11 bases, 17 bases remained unmatched. CDR3 length: 16 residues. In DNA, the CDR3 is TGTGCCAGCAGTGATCTAACGGGAGGGGCTTACAATGAGCAGTACTTC. It encodes CASSDLTGGAYNEQYF.

The chain is built from TRBV10-3 and TRBJ1-2; TRBD1 might be the D (5 bases). Germline V gives CDR1 ENHRY, CDR2 SYGVKD. This CDR3 has 13 residues. V was clipped by 6 bases and J by 8 bases, with 16 bases between them. The CDR3 here is CAISSGTGRGYTF. The CDR3 DNA follows: TGTGCCATCAGCTCCGGGACTGGGAGAGGCTACACCTTC.

The rearrangement joins TRBV7-2 to TRBJ2-7; D ambiguous. Germline V gene lookup returns CDR1 SGHTA and CDR2 FQGNSA. The ends were cut back, 1 base at V and 1 base at J, with 11 bases in the middle. CDR3 length equals 15 residues. The CDR3 protein is CASSLGPTPSYEQYV. As DNA, the CDR3 is TGTGCCAGCAGCTTAGGTCCCACTCCGTCCTACGAGCAGTACGTC.

The J gene is TRBJ2-2, the V gene TRBV5-1, with TRBD1 matching over 7 bases. Germline V lookup: CDR1 SGHRS, CDR2 YFSETQ. This CDR3 is 16 amino acids long. With V trimmed by 0 bases and J by 7 bases, 9 bases remained unmatched. CDR3 sequence reads: CASSLETGRLIGELFF. CDR3 coding DNA: TGCGCCAGCAGCTTGGAGACAGGGAGATTAATCGGGGAGCTGTTTTTT.

This clonotype was recorded a few times. The rearrangement joins TRBV6-2 or TRBV6-3 to TRBJ1-5; 10 bases align to TRBD1. The CDR3 spans 14 residues. V gave up 6 bases and J gave up 5 bases; unmatched junction bases: 4. The germline V gene has CDR1 MNHEY and CDR2 SVGEGT. CDR3 sequence reads: CASSRTGGHQPQHF. CDR3 nucleotide sequence: TGTGCCAGCAGCCGGACAGGGGGGCATCAGCCCCAGCATTTT.

As to this clonotype: At one end, the junction sequence differs from germline, possibly due to a read error. CDR3 residues: CASSREVAKNIRYF. Here the CDR3 DNA reads TGTGCCAGCAGTAGAGAGGTAGCCAAAAACATTCGGTACTTC. The J gene is TRBJ2-4, the V gene TRBV12-3 or TRBV12-4; D ambiguous. The CDR3 is 14 amino acids.

There are many counts of this clonotype. V and J are TRBV3-1 and TRBJ1-2, with D perhaps matching TRBD1 (5 bases). The V and J ends lost 6 bases and 8 bases respectively, with 10 bases between them. CDR1 is LGHDT, CDR2 YNNKEL, per germline (reference sequence). The CDR3 loop spans 11 amino acids. The CDR3 nucleotides are TGTGCCAGCAGTCCGGGACGGGGCTACACCTTC. Protein sequence: CASSPGRGYTF.

The chain recombines TRBV7-3 with TRBJ2-5; 7 bases line up with TRBD2. The CDR3 has 14 residues. V shed 5 bases, J shed 2 bases, and the junction held 5 bases outside the gene matches. From germline, CDR1 is SGHTA and CDR2 FQGTGA. The CDR3 reads CASSQDGGQETQYF. The CDR3 DNA sequence: TGTGCCAGCAGCCAAGACGGGGGGCAAGAGACCCAGTACTTC.

This chain connects TRBV20-1 to TRBJ2-4, with 7 positions matching TRBD2. Germline CDR1 is DFQATT and CDR2 is SNEGSKA (reference sequence). The ends lost 6 bases at V and 13 bases at J; junction bases unmatched: 15. This CDR3 comprises 13 residues. The CDR3 DNA reads as TGCAGTGCGCGGACTAGATGGTCCGCTGAGCAGTACTTC. Translating gives CSARTRWSAEQYF.

The CDR3 loop is CASSLGVSGNTEAFF. The CDR3 DNA is TGTGCCAGCAGCTTAGGGGTCAGTGGGAACACTGAAGCTTTCTTT. The V call is TRBV7-2, the J call TRBJ1-1; no clear D gene. V shed 1 base and J shed 1 base, with 10 bases lying between them. The length of the CDR3 is 15 residues. The germline V gene encodes CDR1 SGHTA and CDR2 FQGNSA.

On this clonotype: Given the absence of the conserved phenylalanine or tryptophan at the CDR3 end, a read error is likely. V and J are TRBV20-1 and TRBJ1-5, with D maybe TRBD1 (5 bases). The germline CDR1 and CDR2 sequences are DFQATT and SNEGSKA (reference sequence). V was clipped by 5 bases and J by 0 bases, with 11 bases between them. The CDR3 spans 14 residues. The CDR3 DNA reads TGCAGTGCTCAAGGACATCTTAGCAATCAGCCCCAGCATTTG. This sequence encodes CSAQGHLSNQPQHL.

This clonotype has just a few counts. V is TRBV5-1 and J is TRBJ2-3, with D unresolved. This CDR3 has 16 residues. The V end was cut by 0 bases, the J end by 0 bases, with 11 bases between. Germline values: CDR1 SGHRS, CDR2 YFSETQ. CDR3 residues: CASSLGSTPSTDTQYF. The CDR3 DNA reads as TGCGCCAGCAGCTTGGGGTCAACCCCAAGCACAGATACGCAGTATTTT.

This clonotype was counted at least ten times. The chain recombines TRBV7-9 with TRBJ2-5, with D possibly matching TRBD1 (5 bases). Germline lookup yields CDR1 SEHNR and CDR2 FQNEAQ (reference sequence). This CDR3 is 15 amino acids long. With 6 bases removed from V and 2 bases from J, the gap between germline ends came to 16 bases. The CDR3 spells CASSLGPRGQETQYF. The CDR3 DNA reads as TGTGCCAGCAGTCTGGGGCCAAGAGGTCAAGAGACCCAGTACTTC.

There are a few counts of this clonotype. The chain employs TRBV4-3 and TRBJ2-1, with D maybe TRBD2 (6 bases). Trimming cost V 4 bases and J 10 bases, with 14 bases left between them. There are 13 residues in the CDR3. CDR1 is LGHNA, CDR2 YSLEER, per germline. CDR3: CASSPFGGSEQFF. Here the CDR3 DNA reads TGCGCCAGCAGCCCGTTCGGAGGGTCAGAGCAGTTCTTC.

The chain couples TRBV28 to TRBJ1-2, with a possible D match to TRBD1 (5 bases). The V end was cut by 6 bases, the J end by 13 bases, with 21 bases between. The CDR3 contains 13 residues. From germline, CDR1 is MDHEN and CDR2 SYDVKM. The DNA for the CDR3 is TGTGCCAGCAGCAGGCAAGCAGGCCTTGACAGCACCTTC. The encoded protein is CASSRQAGLDSTF.

The chain links TRBV5-1 to TRBJ2-6; D is uncertain. This CDR3 is built from 16 residues. CDR1 is SGHRS, CDR2 YFSETQ, per germline. V shed 0 bases and J shed 0 bases, with 7 bases lying between them. The CDR3 loop is CASSLAPLSGANVLTF. CDR3 nucleotide sequence: TGCGCCAGCAGCTTGGCCCCCCTCTCTGGGGCCAACGTCCTGACTTTC.

The chain carries TRBV6-1 and TRBJ2-1; 9 nucleotides line up with TRBD2. Germline V gene data show CDR1 as MNHNS and CDR2 as SASEGT. CDR3 length equals 18 residues. Unmatched junction bases numbered 19, after V lost 8 bases and J lost 5 bases. CDR3 amino acids: CASCPGVSGAGGNNEQFF. CDR3 nucleotide sequence: TGTGCCAGCTGTCCCGGGGTTTCGGGGGCGGGAGGGAACAATGAGCAGTTCTTC.

Only a few counts were recorded for this clonotype. DNA for the CDR3: TGTGCCAACAGGACCTCCGGGCCAGGGGAATTCGGGTCTAATGAAAAACTGTTTTTT. Protein sequence: CANRTSGPGEFGSNEKLFF. The chain carries TRBV28 and TRBJ1-4; tentatively, D is TRBD1 (6 bases). The CDR3 runs 19 residues. V lost 10 bases to trimming and J lost 3 bases, with 30 bases between them. Germline loops: CDR1 MDHEN, CDR2 SYDVKM.

In its sample, this clonotype was seen a few times. The chain recombines TRBV6-1 with TRBJ2-3; TRBD1 matches at 7 bases. Germline CDR1 and CDR2: MNHNS and SASEGT. V gave up 3 bases and J gave up 6 bases; unmatched junction bases: 3. The CDR3 is 13 residues long. CDR3 residues: CASSDQTGDTQYF. In nucleotides, the CDR3 is TGTGCCAGCAGTGACCAGACAGGGGATACGCAGTATTTT.

The chain links TRBV7-2 to TRBJ1-2; TRBD1 agrees at 7 bases. V was pared by 7 bases and J by 8 bases, with 16 bases of the junction left unmatched. The CDR3 sequence is 15 residues long. Looked up from germline, CDR1 is SGHTA and CDR2 is FQGNSA. CDR3 protein: CASTAWEGAMGGYTF. Here the CDR3 DNA reads TGTGCCAGCACCGCCTGGGAGGGGGCAATGGGGGGCTACACCTTC.

This clonotype has more than one count but fewer than ten. V and J are TRBV11-2 and TRBJ2-1; D gene ambiguous. Trimming removed 2 bases from V and 0 bases from J, with 14 bases in between. The germline V gene encodes CDR1 SGHAT and CDR2 FQNNGV. The CDR3 has 17 residues. CDR3 in amino acids: CASSLTLGRNSYNEQFF. CDR3 in DNA: TGTGCCAGCAGCTTAACGCTAGGTAGGAACTCCTACAATGAGCAGTTCTTC.

This clonotype appeared a few times. The CDR3 coding sequence is TGTGCCAGCAGTGAATTCGGCAGAAATGGCTACACCTTC. This gives the protein CASSEFGRNGYTF. J is TRBJ1-2 and V is TRBV25-1, with D uncertain. Germline CDR1 reads MGHDK; CDR2 reads SYGVNS. The CDR3 runs 13 residues. Trimming pared 1 base from V and 6 bases from J, leaving 9 bases between.

This clonotype was recorded a few times. The chain recombines TRBV28 with TRBJ2-3; maybe TRBD1 (5 bases). The CDR3 totals 14 residues. The germline V gene encodes CDR1 MDHEN and CDR2 SYDVKM. With 5 bases removed from V and 2 bases from J, the gap between germline ends came to 11 bases. This CDR3 reads CASSPAGPTDTQYF. CDR3 sequence (DNA): TGTGCCAGCAGTCCCGCAGGGCCCACAGATACGCAGTATTTT.

The chain has TRBV4-2 and TRBJ2-2, with TRBD1 identical over 8 bases. This CDR3 region has 16 residues. The germline CDR1 and CDR2 sequences are LGHNA and YNFKEQ. V gave up 4 bases and J gave up 1 base; unmatched junction bases: 5. CDR3 nucleotide sequence: TGTGCCAGCAGCCCTAGACAGGGGATGAACACCGGGGAGCTGTTTTTT. It translates to CASSPRQGMNTGELFF.